The entry that follows covers one TCR beta chain sequence. Antigen unknown. This entry belongs to a study of cytomegalovirus exposure and HLA in healthy donors. Study-level information: Within an early data release were about 80 million unique TCRs drawn from HLA-typed donors. Overall study results and limits: High specificity and sensitivity for cytomegalovirus status were reported for the classifier.

The CDR3 spans 14 residues. Germline V lookup: CDR1 SNHLY, CDR2 FYNNEI. Trimming pared 4 bases from V and 6 bases from J, leaving 15 bases between. 60 Vbeta and 13 Jbeta primers were used in PCR. Libraries were prepared by immunoSEQ multiplex PCR; TCRdb keeps only in-frame clonotypes and omits some of them. This sample has 60,000 to 70,000 clones, with around four fifths found just once. The clonotype comes from a male donor in good health and CMV-seropositive. What was sequenced was PBMCs. The genes are TRBV2 and TRBJ1-2; no firm D call. CDR3 region: CASSVTQEVHGYTF. The CDR3 DNA reads TGTGCCAGCAGTGTGACTCAGGAGGTCCATGGCTACACCTTC.